This T cell receptor (beta chain) was identified during a study of siplizumab effects on memory and regulatory T cells. Assay: immunoSEQ multiplex PCR; the TCRdb copy retains only in-frame clones and omits some. The table includes about 100,000 clones, about nine tenths detected once. Trimming cost V 3 bases and J 3 bases, with 12 bases left between them. The CDR3 totals 14 residues. Germline assignment: CDR1 GTSNPN and CDR2 SVGIG (reference sequence). The TCR comes from a human donor in good health. Specimen: CD4+ T cells sorted from blood. The chain uses TRBV30 and TRBJ1-5; D unresolved. The DNA for the CDR3 is TGTGCCTGGAGGCCCAACGGGAACAATCAGCCCCAGCATTTT. This codes for CAWRPNGNNQPQHF.